The 3 T cell receptor beta chains given below trace back to one sample, sequenced in a study of PD-1 blockade in mismatch repair-deficient tumors (dated 2017 in TCRdb). Library method: the immunoSEQ multiplex PCR assay. TCRdb took this table from immuneACCESS and kept in-frame rearrangements with V and J called. Such tables lack part of the clones; where checked against another copy, unresolved V genes explain under half of the gap, and the rest is unexplained. Present in this sample are over 100,000 clones, over 60% of which were seen just once. Roughly 4.5% of the sample belongs to the ten largest clones. The sample consisted of peripheral blood, taken 60 weeks after starting pembrolizumab. Source of these receptors: an adult with mismatch repair-deficient cancer.

V usage is TRBV27 and J usage is TRBJ2-1; 11 bases are a match to TRBD2. The CDR3 sequence is 15 residues long. After removal of 2 bases from V and 4 bases from J, the junction contained 1 base not matched to a gene. From germline, CDR1 is MNHEY and CDR2 SMNVEV (reference sequence). This CDR3 reads CASSLTSGSYNEQFF. The CDR3 nucleotides are TGTGCCAGCAGTTTAACTAGCGGGAGTTACAATGAGCAGTTCTTC.

This clone showed up just once. This chain uses TRBV19 with TRBJ1-4; the D gene is possibly TRBD1 (6 bases). The CDR3 runs to 13 residues. Germline CDR1 is LNHDA and CDR2 is SQIVND (reference sequence). V was shortened by 6 bases and J by 13 bases, with 18 bases between the two germline ends. The CDR3 region is CASSAQGFMLLFF. The CDR3 region has the DNA TGTGCCAGTAGCGCTCAGGGGTTTATGCTACTGTTTTTT.

The chain couples TRBV29-1 to TRBJ1-4; D possibly corresponds to TRBD1 (6 bases). The CDR3 has 14 amino acids. CDR1 and CDR2 (germline): SQVTM, ANQGSEA. V gave up 7 bases and J gave up 0 bases, with 12 bases separating them. The CDR3 loop reads CSAQQGTTNEKLFF. The CDR3 DNA follows: TGCAGCGCACAACAGGGAACAACTAATGAAAAACTGTTTTTT.